This is a list of T cell receptor beta chains from one sample in a study of T cell responses to AZD1222 COVID-19 vaccine. The table came from immunoSEQ multiplex PCR; TCRdb's copy has only in-frame clones and leaves some out. This table has some 150,000 clones, around 89% appearing once. The sequenced sample was peripheral blood, obtained 28 days after the second AZD1222 dose. The origin of the receptors is an adult who received the AZD1222 COVID-19 vaccine. Each CDR3 is given without its conserved first and last residue. Rows give clone size only sometimes, using once, few, many, or a class for an expanded clone.

clone_size,v_call,j_call,cdr3_length,cdr3_aa
NA,TRBV5-8,TRBJ1-4,10,ASSPTRGKLF
once,TRBV6-5,TRBJ1-1,13,AVVPGALRNTEAF
NA,TRBV7-9,TRBJ1-1,12,ASSPGQGRTEAF
NA,TRBV6-5,TRBJ2-1,14,ASSYEAGLTYNEQF
NA,TRBV29-1,TRBJ1-2,9,SVRGQNGYT
NA,TRBV5-4,TRBJ2-1,12,ASSVSPAGNEQF
NA,TRBV19,TRBJ1-1,11,ASIPTVSTEAF
NA,TRBV6-6,TRBJ1-1,12,ASSSSDDNTEAF
NA,TRBV2,TRBJ1-2,11,ASSPRDREGYT
NA,TRBV19,TRBJ1-4,10,ASSLRGEKLF
NA,TRBV2,TRBJ2-3,12,ASSRDGGGDTQY
NA,TRBV6-6,TRBJ1-6,12,ASSEGAGNSPLH
once,TRBV7-2,TRBJ2-1,12,ASSSRGGDNEQF
NA,TRBV5-1,TRBJ1-5,12,ASSSDGRNQPQH
NA,TRBV30,TRBJ1-1,9,AWTLGTEAF
NA,TRBV24-1,TRBJ2-1,10,ATSDLWNEQF
NA,TRBV5-1,TRBJ1-4,13,ASSFRQPTNEKLF
NA,TRBV19,TRBJ1-1,12,ASSRDPFGTEAF
once,TRBV12-3/TRBV12-4,TRBJ1-5,9,ASRLTGLRH
NA,TRBV3-1/TRBV3-2,TRBJ1-3,15,ASSLRQGANSGNTIY
NA,TRBV7-9,TRBJ2-2,13,ASSYDTRGGGELF
NA,TRBV10-1,TRBJ1-3,12,ASSAYVGDNTIY
NA,TRBV3-1/TRBV3-2,TRBJ1-4,11,ASSRQGDEKLF
NA,TRBV20-1,TRBJ1-2,9,SARVQLGYT
NA,TRBV12-3/TRBV12-4,TRBJ2-1,9,ASSPANEQF
NA,TRBV27,TRBJ2-2,12,ASSLYPNTGELF
NA,TRBV7-2,TRBJ2-2,13,ASSPRTSHTGELF
NA,TRBV11-2,TRBJ1-5,10,ASSRPNQPQH
NA,TRBV12-5,TRBJ1-1,14,ASGFTRSGLNTEAF
NA,TRBV30,TRBJ2-3,13,AWSVGGSSTDTQY
NA,TRBV6-6,TRBJ2-7,13,ASRDLQGSSNEQY
NA,TRBV30,TRBJ1-1,14,AWSVGILNRASEAF
NA,TRBV9,TRBJ2-1,15,ASSPAGGRLSYNEQF
NA,TRBV7-9,TRBJ1-1,15,ASSSRGGGTLNTEAF
NA,TRBV5-1,TRBJ1-1,11,ASSAGKNTEAF
NA,TRBV5-1,TRBJ1-1,11,ASSSLMNTEAF
once,TRBV5-1,TRBJ2-2,12,ANELGGRTGELF
few,TRBV7-9,TRBJ1-2,14,ASSLALETEIYGYT
NA,TRBV19,TRBJ1-4,11,ASSPHRGEKLF
NA,TRBV12-2,TRBJ2-1,14,ASRPGRGVSYNEQF
NA,TRBV30,TRBJ2-5,12,AWSVSLAVETQY
NA,TRBV6-5,TRBJ1-2,14,ASSYSTGFGRPGYT
NA,TRBV27,TRBJ1-4,13,ASSLDGTAGEKLF